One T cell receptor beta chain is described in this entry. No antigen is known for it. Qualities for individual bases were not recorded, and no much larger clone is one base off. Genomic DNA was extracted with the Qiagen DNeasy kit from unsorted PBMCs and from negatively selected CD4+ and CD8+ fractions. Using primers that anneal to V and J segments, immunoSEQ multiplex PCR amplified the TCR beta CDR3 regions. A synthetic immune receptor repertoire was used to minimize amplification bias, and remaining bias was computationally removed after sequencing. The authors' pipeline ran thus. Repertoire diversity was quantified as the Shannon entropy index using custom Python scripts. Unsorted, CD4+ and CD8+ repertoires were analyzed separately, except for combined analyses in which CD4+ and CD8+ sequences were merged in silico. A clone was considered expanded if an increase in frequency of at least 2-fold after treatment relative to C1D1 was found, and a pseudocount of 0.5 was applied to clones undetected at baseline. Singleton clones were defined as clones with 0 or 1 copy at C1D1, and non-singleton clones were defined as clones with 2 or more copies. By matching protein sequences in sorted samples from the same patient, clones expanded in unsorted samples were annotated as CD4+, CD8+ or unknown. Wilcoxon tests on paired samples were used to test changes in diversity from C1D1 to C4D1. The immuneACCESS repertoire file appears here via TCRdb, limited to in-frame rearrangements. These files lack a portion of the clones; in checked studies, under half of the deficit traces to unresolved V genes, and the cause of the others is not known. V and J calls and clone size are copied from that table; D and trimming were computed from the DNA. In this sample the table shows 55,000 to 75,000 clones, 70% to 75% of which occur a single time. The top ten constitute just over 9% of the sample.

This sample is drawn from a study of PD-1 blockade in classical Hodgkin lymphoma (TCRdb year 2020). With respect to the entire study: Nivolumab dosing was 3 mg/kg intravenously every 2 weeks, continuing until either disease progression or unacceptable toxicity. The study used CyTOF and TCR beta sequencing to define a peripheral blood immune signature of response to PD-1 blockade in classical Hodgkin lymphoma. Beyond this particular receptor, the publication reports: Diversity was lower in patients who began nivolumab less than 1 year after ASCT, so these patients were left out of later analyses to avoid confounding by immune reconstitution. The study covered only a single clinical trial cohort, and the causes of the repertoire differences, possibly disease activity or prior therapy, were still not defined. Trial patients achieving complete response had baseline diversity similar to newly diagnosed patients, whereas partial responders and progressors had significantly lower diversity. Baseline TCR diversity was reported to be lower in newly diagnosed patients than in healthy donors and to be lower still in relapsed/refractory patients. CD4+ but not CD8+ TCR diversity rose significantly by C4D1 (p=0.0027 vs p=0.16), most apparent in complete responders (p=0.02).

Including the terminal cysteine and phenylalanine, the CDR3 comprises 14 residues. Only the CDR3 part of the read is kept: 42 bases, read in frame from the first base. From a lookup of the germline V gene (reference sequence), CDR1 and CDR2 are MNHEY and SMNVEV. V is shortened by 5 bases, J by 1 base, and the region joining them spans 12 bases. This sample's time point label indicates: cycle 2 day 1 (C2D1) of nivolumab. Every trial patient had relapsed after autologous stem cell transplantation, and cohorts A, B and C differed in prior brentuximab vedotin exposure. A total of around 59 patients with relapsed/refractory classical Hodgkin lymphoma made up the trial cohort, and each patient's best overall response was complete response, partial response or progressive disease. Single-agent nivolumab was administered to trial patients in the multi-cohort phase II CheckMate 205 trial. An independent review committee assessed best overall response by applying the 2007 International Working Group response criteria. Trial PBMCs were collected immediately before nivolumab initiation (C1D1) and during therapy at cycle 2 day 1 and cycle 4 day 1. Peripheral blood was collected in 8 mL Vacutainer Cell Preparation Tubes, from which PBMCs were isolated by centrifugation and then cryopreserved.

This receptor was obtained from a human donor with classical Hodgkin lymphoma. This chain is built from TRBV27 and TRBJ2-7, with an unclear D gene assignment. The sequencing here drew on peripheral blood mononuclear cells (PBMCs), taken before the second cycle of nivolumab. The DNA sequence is TGTGCCAGCAGTCTGGCGGTCATGTCCTACGAGCAGTACTTC. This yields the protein CASSLAVMSYEQYF.